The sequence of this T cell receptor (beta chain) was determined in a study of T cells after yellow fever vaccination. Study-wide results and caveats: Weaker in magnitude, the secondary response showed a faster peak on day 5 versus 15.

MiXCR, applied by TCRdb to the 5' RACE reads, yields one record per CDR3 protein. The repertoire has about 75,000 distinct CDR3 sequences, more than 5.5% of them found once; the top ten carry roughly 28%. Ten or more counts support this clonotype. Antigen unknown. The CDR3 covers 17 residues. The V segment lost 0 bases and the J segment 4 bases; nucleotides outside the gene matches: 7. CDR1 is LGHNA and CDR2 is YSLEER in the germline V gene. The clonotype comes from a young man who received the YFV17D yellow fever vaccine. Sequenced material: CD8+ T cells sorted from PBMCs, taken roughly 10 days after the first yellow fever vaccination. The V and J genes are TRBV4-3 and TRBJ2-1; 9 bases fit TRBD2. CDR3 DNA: TGCGCCAGCAGCCAAGATCGTATGCGGGGGGGTTACAATGAGCAGTTCTTC. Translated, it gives CASSQDRMRGGYNEQFF.